The sequence of this T cell receptor (beta chain) was determined in a study of T cell responses to AZD1222 COVID-19 vaccine. Findings and caveats of the study: Among vaccine-associated CD4 TCRs, coverage spanned spike, with dominance at 160-218 and 743-854. Seropositive status at baseline applied to only five or six AZD1222 recipients.

Measured with immunoSEQ multiplex PCR; TCRdb has only the in-frame clones, and not every one. The sample shows about 150,000 clones, 80% to 90% of them seen only once. CDR1 and CDR2 from the germline V gene are SEHNR and FQNEAQ (reference sequence). V was cut by 5 bases and J by 6 bases, with 17 bases left in between. This CDR3 has 15 amino acids. In the case of this clone: Its specificity is not known.

Sequenced material: peripheral blood, taken on day 0 of AZD1222 vaccination. The gene calls are TRBV7-9 and TRBJ2-1; D not certain. The sequence derives from an adult in good health. The CDR3 DNA is TGTGCCAGCAGCCCCCCTCTACGGCTCGGCAATGAGCAGTTCTTC. This encodes CASSPPLRLGNEQFF.